The next 14 T cell receptor beta chains were all read from a single sample in a study of cytomegalovirus exposure and HLA in healthy donors. The PCR contained 60 Vbeta and 13 Jbeta primers. Data came from immunoSEQ multiplex PCR; TCRdb stores just in-frame clones and leaves some out. The sample holds around 97,000 clones, less than 10% seen once. The sequenced material came from PBMCs. All receptors come from a man between 45 and 60 years old in good health and CMV-seropositive.

The chain combines TRBV30 with TRBJ1-6, with TRBD1 matching 11 bases. The germline V gene encodes CDR1 GTSNPN and CDR2 SVGIG (reference sequence). The ends lost 2 bases at V and 5 bases at J; junction bases unmatched: 8. This CDR3 is built from 17 residues. The CDR3 region has the DNA TGTGCCTGGAGTCCCGGGACAGGGGGACAGAATAATTCACCCCTCCACTTT. Its protein is CAWSPGTGGQNNSPLHF.

The V and J genes are TRBV7-3 and TRBJ1-1; D ambiguous. V dropped 1 base and J dropped 1 base, with 4 bases sitting between them. The CDR3 covers 13 residues. The V gene's germline CDR1 is SGHTA and CDR2 FQGTGA. The CDR3, as DNA: TGTGCCAGCAGCTTAATTAAGAACACTGAAGCTTTCTTT. It translates to CASSLIKNTEAFF.

This clone has just a few counts. The rearrangement uses TRBV18 and TRBJ1-2; the match to TRBD1 covers 7 bases. Germline loops: CDR1 KGHSH, CDR2 LQKENI. V lost 1 base to trimming and J lost 8 bases; unmatched junction nucleotides: 4. The CDR3 totals 13 residues. The CDR3 DNA reads as TGTGCCAGCTCACCACAGGGGGCCAGGGGCTACACCTTC. Amino acids: CASSPQGARGYTF. Full variable domain (rest looked up from reference TRBV18 and TRBJ1-2): NAGVMQNPRHLVRRRGQEARLRCSPMKGHSHVYWYRQLPEEGLKFMVYLQKENIIDESGMPKERFSAEFPKEGPSILRIQQVVRGDSAAYFCASSPQGARGYTFGSGTRLTVV.

This clone was observed a handful of times. The chain carries TRBV4-1 and TRBJ1-2; D is uncertain. The CDR3 contains 14 residues. Germline V CDR1 and CDR2: MGHRA, YSYEKL. The V gene lost 4 bases and the J gene lost 6 bases, with 15 bases spanning the gap. As DNA, the CDR3 is TGCGCCAGCAGCCCCCTATCCGGCGAGGATGGCTACACCTTC. Amino acid sequence: CASSPLSGEDGYTF.

The V and J genes are TRBV5-6 and TRBJ2-3; 13 positions match TRBD2. CDR3 size: 17 residues. The V and J ends lost 4 bases and 3 bases, in that order; junction bases with no gene match: 8. The V gene's germline CDR1 is SGHDT and CDR2 YYEEEE. CDR3 amino acids: CASSRGLAGAATDTQYF. In DNA form, the CDR3 reads TGTGCCAGCAGCCGAGGACTAGCGGGAGCCGCGACAGATACGCAGTATTTT. Full variable domain (outside the CDR3, taken from reference TRBV5-6 and TRBJ2-3): DAGVTQSPTHLIKTRGQQVTLRCSPKSGHDTVSWYQQALGQGPQFIFQYYEEEERQRGNFPDRFSGHQFPNYSSELNVNALLLGDSALYLCASSRGLAGAATDTQYFGPGTRLTVL.

The chain joins TRBV12-5 to TRBJ2-7; possibly TRBD1 for D (5 bases). CDR3 size: 13 residues. Germline CDR1 LGHNT, CDR2 FRNRAP. Trimming took 6 bases from V and 3 from J, leaving 12 bases between them. The CDR3 nucleotides are TGTGCTAGTGGCCCGCCGGACATCTACGAGCAGTACTTC. It yields the protein CASGPPDIYEQYF.

This clone was found a few times. This rearrangement joins TRBV25-1 to TRBJ2-3, with 7 nucleotides matching TRBD1. The CDR3 loop spans 15 amino acids. CDR1 is MGHDK, CDR2 SYGVNS, per germline. Germline trimming cut 0 bases from V and 4 bases from J; bases unmatched to any gene: 4. The CDR3 protein is CASSEYPQGADTQYF. The CDR3 nucleotides are TGTGCCAGCAGTGAATATCCCCAGGGGGCAGATACGCAGTATTTT.

The CDR3 sequence: CASSLQGTSSGANVLTF. The CDR3 nucleotides read TGTGCCAGCTCACTCCAGGGTACGAGCTCTGGGGCCAACGTCCTGACTTTC. The V and J genes are TRBV18 and TRBJ2-6; possible D gene TRBD1, 5 bases. Germline CDR1 reads KGHSH; CDR2 reads LQKENI. CDR3 size: 17 residues. Trimming pared 4 bases from V and 0 bases from J, leaving 13 bases between. The whole variable domain, remainder taken from reference TRBV18 and TRBJ2-6, is NAGVMQNPRHLVRRRGQEARLRCSPMKGHSHVYWYRQLPEEGLKFMVYLQKENIIDESGMPKERFSAEFPKEGPSILRIQQVVRGDSAAYFCASSLQGTSSGANVLTFGAGSRLTVL.

This clone occurred a few times. The chain couples TRBV6-1 to TRBJ1-6, with D uncertain. The germline V and J ends were trimmed by 0 bases and 6 bases, with 3 bases remaining between them. CDR3 size: 13 residues. CDR1 and CDR2 from the germline V gene are MNHNS and SASEGT. CDR3 sequence reads: CASSEASNSPLHF. CDR3 sequence (DNA): TGTGCCAGCAGTGAAGCCTCTAATTCACCCCTCCACTTT.

The table lists this clone with a few counts. The chain couples TRBV15 to TRBJ1-2; D perhaps matches TRBD1 (5 bases). Germline CDR1 LNHNV, CDR2 YYDKDF (reference sequence). This CDR3 spans 15 amino acids. V was cut by 0 bases and J by 3 bases, with 11 bases left in between. CDR3 sequence (DNA): TGTGCCACCAGCAGAGAATTGACAGTTGACTATGGCTACACCTTC. Protein: CATSRELTVDYGYTF.

The rearrangement uses TRBV28 and TRBJ1-2; D perhaps matches TRBD1 (6 bases). Deletions cut 2 bases from V and 9 bases from J, with 19 bases between. Germline-derived CDR1 and CDR2 are MDHEN and SYDVKM. The CDR3 covers 15 residues. The DNA of the CDR3 is TGTGCCAGCAGTTTACCCCTGACAGGCGTTAATAGCTACACCTTC. Protein: CASSLPLTGVNSYTF.

The gene calls are TRBV19 and TRBJ1-5, with D possibly being TRBD1 (6 bases). V shed 4 bases and J shed 3 bases, with 10 bases lying between them. The V gene's germline CDR1 is LNHDA and CDR2 SQIVND (reference sequence). The CDR3 sequence is 14 residues long. The CDR3 nucleotides are TGTGCCAGTAGTACTGGACAGATCAATCAGCCCCAGCATTTT. This sequence encodes CASSTGQINQPQHF.

This clone was detected a few times. The V and J genes are TRBV11-2 and TRBJ1-1; 7 nucleotides agree with TRBD1. This CDR3 is 15 amino acids long. Germline CDR1 and CDR2: SGHAT and FQNNGV. The V segment lost 6 bases and the J segment 1 base; nucleotides outside the gene matches: 8. Here the CDR3 reads CASSSRGQKNTEAFF. The DNA of the CDR3 is TGTGCCAGCAGTTCCCGGGGACAGAAGAACACTGAAGCTTTCTTT.

V and J are TRBV19 and TRBJ2-2; a weak D match, TRBD1 (6 bases). This CDR3 is built from 14 residues. Germline CDR1 and CDR2: LNHDA and SQIVND (reference sequence). Trimming removed 7 bases from V and 4 bases from J, with 13 bases in between. Here the CDR3 DNA reads TGTGCCAGTATACCAGGGGCGGGCACCGGGGAGCTGTTTTTT. Translating gives CASIPGAGTGELFF.